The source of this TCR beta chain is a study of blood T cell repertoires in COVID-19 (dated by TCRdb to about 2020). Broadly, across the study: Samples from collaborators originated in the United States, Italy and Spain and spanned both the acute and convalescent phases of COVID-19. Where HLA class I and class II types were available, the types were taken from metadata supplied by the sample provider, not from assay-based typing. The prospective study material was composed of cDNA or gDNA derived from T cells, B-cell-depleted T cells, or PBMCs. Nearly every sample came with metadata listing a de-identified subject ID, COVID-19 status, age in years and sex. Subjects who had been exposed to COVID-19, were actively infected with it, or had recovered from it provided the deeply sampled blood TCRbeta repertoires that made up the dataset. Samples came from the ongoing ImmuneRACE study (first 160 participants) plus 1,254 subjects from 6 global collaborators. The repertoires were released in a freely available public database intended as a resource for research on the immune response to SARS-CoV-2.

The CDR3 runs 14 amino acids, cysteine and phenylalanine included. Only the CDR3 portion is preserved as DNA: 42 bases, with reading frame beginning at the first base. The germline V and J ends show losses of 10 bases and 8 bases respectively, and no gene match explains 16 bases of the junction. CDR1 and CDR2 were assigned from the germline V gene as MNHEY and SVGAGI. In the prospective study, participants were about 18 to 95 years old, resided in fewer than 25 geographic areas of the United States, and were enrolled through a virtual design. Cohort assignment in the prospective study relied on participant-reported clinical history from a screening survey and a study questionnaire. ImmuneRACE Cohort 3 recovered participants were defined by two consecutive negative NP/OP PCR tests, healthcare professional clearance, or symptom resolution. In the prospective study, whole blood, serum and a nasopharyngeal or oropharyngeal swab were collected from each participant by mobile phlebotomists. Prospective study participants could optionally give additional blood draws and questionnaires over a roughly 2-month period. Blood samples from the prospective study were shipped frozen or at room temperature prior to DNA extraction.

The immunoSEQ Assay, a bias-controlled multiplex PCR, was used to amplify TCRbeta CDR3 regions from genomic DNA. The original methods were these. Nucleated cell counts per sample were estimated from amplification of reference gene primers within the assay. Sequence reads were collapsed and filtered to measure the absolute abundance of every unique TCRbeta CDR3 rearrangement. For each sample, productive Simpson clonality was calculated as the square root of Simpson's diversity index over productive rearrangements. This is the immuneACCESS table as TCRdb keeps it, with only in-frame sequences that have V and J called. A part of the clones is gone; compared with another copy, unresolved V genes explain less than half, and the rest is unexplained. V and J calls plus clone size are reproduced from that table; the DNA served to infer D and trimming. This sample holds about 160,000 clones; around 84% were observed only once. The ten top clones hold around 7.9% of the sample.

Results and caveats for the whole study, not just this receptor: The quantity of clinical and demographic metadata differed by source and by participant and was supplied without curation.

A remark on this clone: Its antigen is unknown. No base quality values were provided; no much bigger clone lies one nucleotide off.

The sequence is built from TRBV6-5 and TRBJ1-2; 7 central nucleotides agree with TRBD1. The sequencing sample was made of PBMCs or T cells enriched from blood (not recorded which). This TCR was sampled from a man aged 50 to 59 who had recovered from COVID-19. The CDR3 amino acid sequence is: CATKQGQARSGYTF. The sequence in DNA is TGTGCCACGAAGCAAGGACAGGCTCGTTCAGGCTACACCTTC.